The rows below give T cell receptor beta chains drawn from one sample of a study of shared clonotypes between healthy human individuals. Profiling relied on immunoSEQ multiplex PCR, and the TCRdb table lists in-frame clones only, not all of them. Among about 590,000 clones listed, roughly 95% were seen once. The specimen sequenced was naive CD8+ T cells sorted from blood. Receptors were obtained from a woman aged 25 to 39 in good health. The conserved cysteine and the conserved F or W are not part of the CDR3 here. Each record gives: V gene, J gene, CDR3 protein.

v_call: TRBV30
j_call: TRBJ2-7
cdr3_aa: AWSVHGDEQY

v_call: TRBV5-1
j_call: TRBJ2-7
cdr3_aa: ASSGRGSYEQY

v_call: TRBV2
j_call: TRBJ2-3
cdr3_aa: ASSVGAGRTDTQY

v_call: TRBV5-1
j_call: TRBJ1-4
cdr3_aa: ASSYGQGKEKLF

v_call: TRBV5-6
j_call: TRBJ1-3
cdr3_aa: ASSVGQGASSGNTIY

v_call: TRBV2
j_call: TRBJ2-7
cdr3_aa: ASARLTYEQY

v_call: TRBV11-2
j_call: TRBJ2-1
cdr3_aa: ASSFSNEQF

v_call: TRBV19
j_call: TRBJ2-7
cdr3_aa: TSSITSTNYEQY

v_call: TRBV5-6
j_call: TRBJ2-3
cdr3_aa: ASSSTRDSWTQSSDTQY

v_call: TRBV27
j_call: TRBJ2-3
cdr3_aa: ASSLRQGADTQY

v_call: TRBV27
j_call: -
cdr3_aa: ASGLQGSYEQY

v_call: TRBV7-9
j_call: TRBJ1-1
cdr3_aa: ASSSDMNTEAF

v_call: TRBV7-8
j_call: TRBJ2-7
cdr3_aa: ASSLSAGLGVYEQY

v_call: TRBV27
j_call: TRBJ2-1
cdr3_aa: ASSLRFPWQNNEQF

v_call: TRBV7-6
j_call: TRBJ1-1
cdr3_aa: ASSLGRGSAEAF

v_call: TRBV19
j_call: TRBJ2-2
cdr3_aa: ASSILTGIRAGELF

v_call: TRBV27
j_call: TRBJ2-1
cdr3_aa: ASSLSILAGANEQF

v_call: TRBV30
j_call: TRBJ1-1
cdr3_aa: AWSQGGLSAEAF

v_call: TRBV5-4
j_call: TRBJ2-3
cdr3_aa: ASSLGSGSSDTQY

v_call: TRBV7-2
j_call: TRBJ2-4
cdr3_aa: ASSPLTGQKNIQY